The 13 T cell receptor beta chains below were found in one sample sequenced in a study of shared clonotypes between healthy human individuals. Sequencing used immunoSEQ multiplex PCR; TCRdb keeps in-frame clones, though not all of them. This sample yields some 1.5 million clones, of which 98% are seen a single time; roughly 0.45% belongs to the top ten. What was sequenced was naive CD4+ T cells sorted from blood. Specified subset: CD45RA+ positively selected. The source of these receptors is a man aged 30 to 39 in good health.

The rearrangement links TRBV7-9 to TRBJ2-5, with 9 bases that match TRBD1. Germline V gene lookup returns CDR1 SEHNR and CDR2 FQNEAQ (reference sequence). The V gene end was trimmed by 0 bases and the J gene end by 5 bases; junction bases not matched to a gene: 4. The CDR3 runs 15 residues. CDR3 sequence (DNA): TGTGCCAGCAGCTTAGCCACAGGGGGCGGGGAGACCCAGTACTTC. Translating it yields CASSLATGGGETQYF.

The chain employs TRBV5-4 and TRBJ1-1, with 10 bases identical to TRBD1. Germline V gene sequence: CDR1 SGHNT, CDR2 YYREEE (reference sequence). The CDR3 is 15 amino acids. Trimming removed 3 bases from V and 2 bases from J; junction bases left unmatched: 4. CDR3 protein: CASSWGTGVNTEAFF. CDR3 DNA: TGTGCCAGCAGCTGGGGGACAGGGGTTAACACTGAAGCTTTCTTT.

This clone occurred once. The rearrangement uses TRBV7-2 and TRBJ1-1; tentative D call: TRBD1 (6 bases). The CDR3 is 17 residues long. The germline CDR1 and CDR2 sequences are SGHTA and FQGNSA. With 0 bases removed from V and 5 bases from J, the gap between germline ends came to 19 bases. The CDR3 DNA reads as TGTGCCAGCAGCTTAGCCACTGGAGGGGGGCCGGGGACTGAAGCTTTCTTT. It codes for CASSLATGGGPGTEAFF.

In nucleotides, the CDR3 is TGTGCCAGCAGCTTAACCGGGACTAGCGGACTAGCAATCTACGAGCAGTACTTC. This translates into CASSLTGTSGLAIYEQYF. The chain recombines TRBV7-3 with TRBJ2-7; 11 nucleotides agree with TRBD2. V was clipped by 0 bases and J by 3 bases; unmatched bases: 10. The CDR3 sequence is 18 residues long. Germline V gene data show CDR1 as SGHTA and CDR2 as FQGTGA.

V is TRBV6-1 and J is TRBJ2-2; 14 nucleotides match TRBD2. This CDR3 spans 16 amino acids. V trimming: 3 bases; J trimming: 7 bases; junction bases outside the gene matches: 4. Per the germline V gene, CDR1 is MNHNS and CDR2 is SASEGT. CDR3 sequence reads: CASSDGLAGGVGELFF. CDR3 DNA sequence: TGTGCCAGCAGTGACGGACTAGCGGGAGGAGTCGGGGAGCTGTTTTTT.

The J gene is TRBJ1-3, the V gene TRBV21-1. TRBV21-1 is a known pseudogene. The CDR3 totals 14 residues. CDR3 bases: TGTGCCATCGCTGCTCGAGGCTCTGGAAACACCATATATTTT. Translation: CAIAARGSGNTIYF.

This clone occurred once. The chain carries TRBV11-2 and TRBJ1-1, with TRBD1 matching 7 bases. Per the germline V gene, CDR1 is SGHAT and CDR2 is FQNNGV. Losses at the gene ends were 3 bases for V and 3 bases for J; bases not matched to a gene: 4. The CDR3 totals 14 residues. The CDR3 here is CASSFWQGDTEAFF. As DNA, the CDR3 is TGTGCCAGCAGCTTCTGGCAGGGGGACACTGAAGCTTTCTTT.

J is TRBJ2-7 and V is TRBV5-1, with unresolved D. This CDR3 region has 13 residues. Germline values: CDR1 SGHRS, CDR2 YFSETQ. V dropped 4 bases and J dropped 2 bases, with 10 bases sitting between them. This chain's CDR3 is CASSRVRTYEQYF. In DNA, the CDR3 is TGCGCCAGCAGCCGGGTCCGTACCTACGAGCAGTACTTC.

In nucleotides, the CDR3 is TGTGCCAGCAGTTTCCGGAATGAAGCTTTCTTT. Its protein is CASSFRNEAFF. The rearrangement links TRBV28 to TRBJ1-1, with no clear D. CDR1 MDHEN and CDR2 SYDVKM come from the germline V gene. This CDR3 has 11 residues. V shed 3 bases and J shed 7 bases, with 6 bases lying between them.

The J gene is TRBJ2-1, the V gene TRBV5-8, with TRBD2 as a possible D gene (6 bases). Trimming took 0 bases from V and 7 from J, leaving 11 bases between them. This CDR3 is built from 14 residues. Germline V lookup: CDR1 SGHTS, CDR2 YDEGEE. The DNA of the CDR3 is TGTGCCAGCAGCTTGGGGCTAGCGCAGAATGAGCAGTTCTTC. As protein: CASSLGLAQNEQFF.

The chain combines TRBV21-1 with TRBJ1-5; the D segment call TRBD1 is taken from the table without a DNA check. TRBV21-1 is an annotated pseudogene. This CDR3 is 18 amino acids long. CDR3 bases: TGTGCCAGCAGCAAAATCCAGGGCGACATATATAGCAATCAGCCCCAGCATTTT. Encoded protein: CASSKIQGDIYSNQPQHF.

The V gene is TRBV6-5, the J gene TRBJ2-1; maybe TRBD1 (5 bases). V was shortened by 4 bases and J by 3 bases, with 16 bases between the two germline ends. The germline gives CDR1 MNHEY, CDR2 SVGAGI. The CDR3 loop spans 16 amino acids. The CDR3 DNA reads TGTGCCAGCAGTTCAGGCGTGGGGCTTAGCTACAATGAGCAGTTCTTC. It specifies CASSSGVGLSYNEQFF.

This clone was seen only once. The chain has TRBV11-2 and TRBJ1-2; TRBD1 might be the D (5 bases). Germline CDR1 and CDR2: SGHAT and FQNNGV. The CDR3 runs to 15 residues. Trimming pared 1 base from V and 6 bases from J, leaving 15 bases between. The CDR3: CASSLGLRSGDGYTF. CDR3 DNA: TGTGCCAGCAGCTTAGGGCTCCGGTCGGGGGATGGCTACACCTTC.